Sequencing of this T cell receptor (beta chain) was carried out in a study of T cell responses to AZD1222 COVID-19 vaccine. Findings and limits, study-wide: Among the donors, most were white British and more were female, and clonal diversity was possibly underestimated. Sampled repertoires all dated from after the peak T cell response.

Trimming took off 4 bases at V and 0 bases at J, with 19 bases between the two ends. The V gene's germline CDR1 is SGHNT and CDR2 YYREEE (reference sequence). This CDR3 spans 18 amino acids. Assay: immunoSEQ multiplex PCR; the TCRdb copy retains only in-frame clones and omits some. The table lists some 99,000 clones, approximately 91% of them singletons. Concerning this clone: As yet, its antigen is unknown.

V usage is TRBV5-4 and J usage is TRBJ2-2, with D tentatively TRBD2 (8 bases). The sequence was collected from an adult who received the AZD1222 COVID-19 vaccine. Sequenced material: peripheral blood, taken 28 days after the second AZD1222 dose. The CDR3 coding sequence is TGTGCCAGCAGCAGGGGGCTAGCGGGCCCCCCGAACACCGGGGAGCTGTTTTTT. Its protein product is CASSRGLAGPPNTGELFF.